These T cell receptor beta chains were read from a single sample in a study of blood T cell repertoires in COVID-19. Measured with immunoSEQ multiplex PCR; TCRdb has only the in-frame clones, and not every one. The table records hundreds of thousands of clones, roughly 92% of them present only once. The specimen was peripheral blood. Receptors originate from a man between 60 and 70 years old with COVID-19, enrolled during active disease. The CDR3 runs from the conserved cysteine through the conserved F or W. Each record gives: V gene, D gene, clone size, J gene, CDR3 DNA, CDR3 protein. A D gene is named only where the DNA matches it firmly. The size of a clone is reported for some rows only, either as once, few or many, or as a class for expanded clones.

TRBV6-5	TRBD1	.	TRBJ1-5	TGTGCCAGCAGTTTACAGGGGAGGCAGCCCCAGCATTTT	CASSLQGRQPQHF
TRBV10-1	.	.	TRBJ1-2	TGCGCCAGCAGTGAGTCTCGGCAGGATGGCTACACCTTC	CASSESRQDGYTF
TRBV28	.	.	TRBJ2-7	TGTGCCAGCAGTTTTCTCGGCGAGCAGTACTTC	CASSFLGEQYF
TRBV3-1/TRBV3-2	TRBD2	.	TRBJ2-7	TGTGCCAGCAGTCTGATTAGCGGGACACACTACGAGCAGTACTTC	CASSLISGTHYEQYF
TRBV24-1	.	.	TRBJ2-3	TGTGCCACCAGTGACCCCCGAACGGTCGGGTATACGCAGTATTTT	CATSDPRTVGYTQYF
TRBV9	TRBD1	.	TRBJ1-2	TGTGCCAGCAGCCCCCAGGAGGGGGCGCGGTATGGCTACACCTTC	CASSPQEGARYGYTF
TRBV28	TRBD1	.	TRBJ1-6	TGTGCCAGCACCTACCAACAGGGGGTTTATTCACCCCTCCACTTT	CASTYQQGVYSPLHF
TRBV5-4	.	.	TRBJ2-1	TGTGCCAGCAGCTTGAACGCGGGGTCCCTCCCCTCTGAGCAGTTCTTC	CASSLNAGSLPSEQFF
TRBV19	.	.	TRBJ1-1	TGTGCCAGTAAACGGGGGGATGTGAACACTGAAGCTTTCTTT	CASKRGDVNTEAFF
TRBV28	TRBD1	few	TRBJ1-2	TGTGCCAGCAGAGAACAGGGGGACGTCTATGGCTACACCTTC	CASREQGDVYGYTF
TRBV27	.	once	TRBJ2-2	TGTGCCAGCAGTTTGCGAGTGGGAGACACCGGGGAGCTGTTTTTT	CASSLRVGDTGELFF
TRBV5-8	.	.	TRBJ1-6	TGTGCCAGCAGCTACGGGACAACTTATAATTCACCCCTCCACTTT	CASSYGTTYNSPLHF
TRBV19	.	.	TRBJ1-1	TGTGCCAGTAGTATCGGTGCCCCTTTGAACACTGAAGCTTTCTTT	CASSIGAPLNTEAFF
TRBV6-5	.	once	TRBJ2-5	TGTGCCAGCAGTTACTCCACCGTGGGCGAGACCCAGTACTTC	CASSYSTVGETQYF
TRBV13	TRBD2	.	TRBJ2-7	TGTGCCAGCAGCTTAGCCGTCGGATGGACTAGCGGATCCTACGAGCAGTACTTC	CASSLAVGWTSGSYEQYF
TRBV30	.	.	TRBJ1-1	TGTGCCTGGATCGGGGGGCCCGGGGGAGCTTTCTTT	CAWIGGPGGAFF
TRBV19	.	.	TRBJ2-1	TGTGCCAGTAGGGAGAGCTCCTACAATGAGCAGTTCTTC	CASRESSYNEQFF
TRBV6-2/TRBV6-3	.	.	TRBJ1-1	TGTGCCAGCAGTTGGGACAAGAACACTGAAGCTTTCTTT	CASSWDKNTEAFF
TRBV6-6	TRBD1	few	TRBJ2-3	TGTGCCAGCAGTTACGGACAGGGCTATATCACAGATACGCAGTATTTT	CASSYGQGYITDTQYF
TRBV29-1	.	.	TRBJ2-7	TGCAGCGTTGAATGGCAGCGCGAGCAGTACTTC	CSVEWQREQYF
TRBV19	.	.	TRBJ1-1	TGTGCCAGCTTATTTAACACTGAAGCTTTCTTT	CASLFNTEAFF
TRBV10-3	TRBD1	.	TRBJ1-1	TGTGCCATCAGTGCGACAGGGAGTTGGGCTTTCTTT	CAISATGSWAFF
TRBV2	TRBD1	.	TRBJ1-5	TGTGCCAGCAGTGTGGGGACAGGGAGTCAGCCCCAGCATTTT	CASSVGTGSQPQHF
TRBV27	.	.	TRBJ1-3	TGTGCCAGCAGTTTGAACGCATACCGGAACACCATATATTTT	CASSLNAYRNTIYF
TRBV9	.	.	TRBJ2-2	TGTGCCAGCAGCGTAGTTTCCGGTCCGAACACCGGGGAGCTGTTTTTT	CASSVVSGPNTGELFF
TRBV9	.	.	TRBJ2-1	TGTGCCAGCAGCGTCCCGGATAGCGGAACCTACAATGAGCAGTTCTTC	CASSVPDSGTYNEQFF
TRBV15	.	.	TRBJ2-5	TGTGCCACCAGCAGAGACCGGGGGGCCCAAGAGACCCAGTACTTC	CATSRDRGAQETQYF
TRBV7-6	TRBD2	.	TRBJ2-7	TGTGCCAGCAGCTTAGCGGGACTAGCAAACTACGAGCAGTACTTC	CASSLAGLANYEQYF
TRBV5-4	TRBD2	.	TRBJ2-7	TGTGCCAGCAGCTTGGGGGGCTTTGCTAGCGGGGGGACCGCCTACGAGCAGTACTTC	CASSLGGFASGGTAYEQYF
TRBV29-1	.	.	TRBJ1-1	TGCAGCGTTGAAGAATGGGGGGTAGGGACTGAAGCTTTCTTT	CSVEEWGVGTEAFF
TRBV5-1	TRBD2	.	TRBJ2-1	TGCGCCAGCAGCTTGGGACTAGCGGGACCCTACAATGAGCAGTTCTTC	CASSLGLAGPYNEQFF